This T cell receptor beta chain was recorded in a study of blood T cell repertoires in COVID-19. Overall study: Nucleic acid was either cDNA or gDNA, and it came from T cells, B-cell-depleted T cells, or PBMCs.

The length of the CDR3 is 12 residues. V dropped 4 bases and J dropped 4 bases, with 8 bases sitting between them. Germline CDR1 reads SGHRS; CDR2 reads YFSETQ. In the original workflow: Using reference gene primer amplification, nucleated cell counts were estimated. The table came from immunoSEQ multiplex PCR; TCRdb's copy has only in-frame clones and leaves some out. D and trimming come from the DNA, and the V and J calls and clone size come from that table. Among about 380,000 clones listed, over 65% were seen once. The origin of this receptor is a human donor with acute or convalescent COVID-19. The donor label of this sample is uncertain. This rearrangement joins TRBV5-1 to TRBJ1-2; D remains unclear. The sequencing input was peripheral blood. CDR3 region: CASSLESYGYTF. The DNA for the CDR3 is TGCGCCAGCAGCCTTGAGAGCTATGGCTACACCTTC.